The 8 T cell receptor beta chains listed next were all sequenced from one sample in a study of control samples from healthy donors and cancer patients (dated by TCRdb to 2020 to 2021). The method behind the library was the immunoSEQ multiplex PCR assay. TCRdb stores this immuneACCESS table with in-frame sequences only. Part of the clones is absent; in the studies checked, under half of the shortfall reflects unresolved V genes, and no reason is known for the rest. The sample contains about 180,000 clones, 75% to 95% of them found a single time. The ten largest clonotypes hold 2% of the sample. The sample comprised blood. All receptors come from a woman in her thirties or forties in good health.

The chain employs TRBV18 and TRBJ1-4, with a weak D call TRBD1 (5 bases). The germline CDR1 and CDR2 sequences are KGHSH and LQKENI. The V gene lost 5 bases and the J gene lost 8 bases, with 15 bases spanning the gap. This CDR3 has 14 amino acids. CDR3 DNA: TGTGCCAGCTCAACGGGGGACGGTGGCGAAAAACTGTTTTTT. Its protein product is CASSTGDGGEKLFF.

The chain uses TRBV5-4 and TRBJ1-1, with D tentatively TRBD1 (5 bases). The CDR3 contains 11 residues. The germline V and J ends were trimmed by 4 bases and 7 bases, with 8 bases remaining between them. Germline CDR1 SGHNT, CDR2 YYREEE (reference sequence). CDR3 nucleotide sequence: TGTGCCAGCAGCGGGGGGATTGAAGCTTTCTTT. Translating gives CASSGGIEAFF. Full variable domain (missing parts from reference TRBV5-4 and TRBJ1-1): ETGVTQSPTHLIKTRGQQVTLRCSSQSGHNTVSWYQQALGQGPQFIFQYYREEENGRGNFPPRFSGLQFPNYSSELNVNALELDDSALYLCASSGGIEAFFGQGTRLTVV.

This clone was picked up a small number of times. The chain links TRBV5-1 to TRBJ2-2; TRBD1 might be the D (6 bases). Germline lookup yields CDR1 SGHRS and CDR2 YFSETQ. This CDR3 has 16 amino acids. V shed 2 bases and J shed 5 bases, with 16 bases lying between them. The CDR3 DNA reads TGCGCCAGCAGCTTCTTAGGACAGAGCATTACCGGGGAGCTGTTTTTT. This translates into CASSFLGQSITGELFF.

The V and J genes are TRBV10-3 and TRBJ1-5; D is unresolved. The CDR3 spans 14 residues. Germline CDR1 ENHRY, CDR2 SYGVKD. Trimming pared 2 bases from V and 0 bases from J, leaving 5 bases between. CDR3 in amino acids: CAISEVNSNQPQHF. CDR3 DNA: TGTGCCATCAGTGAGGTTAATAGCAATCAGCCCCAGCATTTT.

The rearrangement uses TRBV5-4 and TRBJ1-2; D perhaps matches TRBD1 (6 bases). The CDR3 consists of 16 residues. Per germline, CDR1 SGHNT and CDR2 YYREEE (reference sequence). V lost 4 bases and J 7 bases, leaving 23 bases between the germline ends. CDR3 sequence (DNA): TGTGCCAGCAGCACGGGACAAGTTCGTATCGACGGTGGCTACACCTTC. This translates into CASSTGQVRIDGGYTF.

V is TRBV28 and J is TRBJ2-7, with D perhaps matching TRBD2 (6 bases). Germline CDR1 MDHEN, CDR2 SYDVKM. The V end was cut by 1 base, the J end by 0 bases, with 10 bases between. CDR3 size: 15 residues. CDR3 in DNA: TGTGCCAGCAGTTTATTTGGGGGGAGCTCCTACGAGCAGTACTTC. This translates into CASSLFGGSSYEQYF.

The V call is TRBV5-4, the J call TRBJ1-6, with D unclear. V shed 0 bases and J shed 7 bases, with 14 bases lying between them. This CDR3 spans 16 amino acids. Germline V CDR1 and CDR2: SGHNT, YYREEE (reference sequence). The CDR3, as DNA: TGTGCCAGCAGCTTGGGCAGACCCGGAGGGAATTCACCCCTCCACTTT. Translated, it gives CASSLGRPGGNSPLHF.

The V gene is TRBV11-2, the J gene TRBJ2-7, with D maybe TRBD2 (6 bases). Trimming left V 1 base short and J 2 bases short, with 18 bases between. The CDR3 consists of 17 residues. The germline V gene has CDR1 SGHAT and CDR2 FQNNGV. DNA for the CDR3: TGTGCCAGCAGCTTAGGGTTTACATGGGGGGAAACCTACGAGCAGTACTTC. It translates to CASSLGFTWGETYEQYF.